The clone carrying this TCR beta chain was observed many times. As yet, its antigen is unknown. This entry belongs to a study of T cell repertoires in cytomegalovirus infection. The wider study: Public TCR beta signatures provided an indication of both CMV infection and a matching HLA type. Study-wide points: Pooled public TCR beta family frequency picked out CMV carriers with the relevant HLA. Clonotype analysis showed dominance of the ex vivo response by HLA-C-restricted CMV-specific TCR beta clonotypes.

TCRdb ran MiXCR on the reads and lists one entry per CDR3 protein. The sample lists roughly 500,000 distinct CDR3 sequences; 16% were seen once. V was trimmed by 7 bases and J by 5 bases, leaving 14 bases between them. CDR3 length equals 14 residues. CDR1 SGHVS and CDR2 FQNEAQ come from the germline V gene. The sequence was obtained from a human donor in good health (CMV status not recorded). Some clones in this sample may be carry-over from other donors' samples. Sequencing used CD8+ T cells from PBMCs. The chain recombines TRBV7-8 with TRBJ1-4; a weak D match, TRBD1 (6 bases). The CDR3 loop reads CASTGGGMNEKLFF. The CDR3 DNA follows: TGTGCCAGCACCGGAGGGGGTATGAATGAAAAACTGTTTTTT.